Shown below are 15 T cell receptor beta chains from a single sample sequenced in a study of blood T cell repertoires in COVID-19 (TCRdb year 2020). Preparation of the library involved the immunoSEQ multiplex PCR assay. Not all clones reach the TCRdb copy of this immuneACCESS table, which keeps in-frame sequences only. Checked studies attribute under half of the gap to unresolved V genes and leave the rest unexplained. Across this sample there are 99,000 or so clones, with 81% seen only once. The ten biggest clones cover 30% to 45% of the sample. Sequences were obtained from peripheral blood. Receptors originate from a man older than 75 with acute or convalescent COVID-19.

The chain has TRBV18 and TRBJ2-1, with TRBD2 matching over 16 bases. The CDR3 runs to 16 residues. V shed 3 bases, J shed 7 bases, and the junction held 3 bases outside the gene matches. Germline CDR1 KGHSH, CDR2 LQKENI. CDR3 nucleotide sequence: TGTGCCAGCTCACCCCAGGGACTAGCGGGAGGGAATGAGCAGTTCTTC. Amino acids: CASSPQGLAGGNEQFF.

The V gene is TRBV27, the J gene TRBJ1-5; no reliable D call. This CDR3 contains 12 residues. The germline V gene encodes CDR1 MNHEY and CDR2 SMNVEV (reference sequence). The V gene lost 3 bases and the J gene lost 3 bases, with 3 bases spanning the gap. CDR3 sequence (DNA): TGTGCCAGCAGTTTTATCAATCAGCCCCAGCATTTT. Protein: CASSFINQPQHF.

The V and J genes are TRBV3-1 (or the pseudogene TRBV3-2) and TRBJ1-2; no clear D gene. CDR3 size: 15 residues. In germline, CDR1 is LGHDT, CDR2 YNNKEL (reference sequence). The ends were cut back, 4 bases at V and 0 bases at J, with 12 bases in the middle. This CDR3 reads CASSPYRAANYGYTF. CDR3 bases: TGTGCCAGCAGCCCTTACCGTGCGGCTAACTATGGCTACACCTTC.

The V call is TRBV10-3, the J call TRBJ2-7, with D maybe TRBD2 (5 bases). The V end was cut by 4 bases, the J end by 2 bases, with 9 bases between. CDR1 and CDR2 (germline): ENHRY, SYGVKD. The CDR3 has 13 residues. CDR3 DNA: TGTGCCATCAGTGCGAGGGCACCCTACGAGCAGTACTTC. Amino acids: CAISARAPYEQYF.

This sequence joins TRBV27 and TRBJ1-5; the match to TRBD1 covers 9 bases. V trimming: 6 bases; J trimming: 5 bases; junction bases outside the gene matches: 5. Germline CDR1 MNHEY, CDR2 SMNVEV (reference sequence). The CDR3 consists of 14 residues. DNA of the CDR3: TGTGCCAGCAGCCGACAGGGGGACCATCAGCCCCAGCATTTT. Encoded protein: CASSRQGDHQPQHF.

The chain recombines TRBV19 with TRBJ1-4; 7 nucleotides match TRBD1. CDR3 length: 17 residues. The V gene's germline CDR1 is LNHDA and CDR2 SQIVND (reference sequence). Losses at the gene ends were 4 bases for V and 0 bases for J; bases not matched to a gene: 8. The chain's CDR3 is CASSTTGDPPTNEKLFF. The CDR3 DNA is TGTGCCAGTAGTACTACAGGGGACCCCCCAACTAATGAAAAACTGTTTTTT.

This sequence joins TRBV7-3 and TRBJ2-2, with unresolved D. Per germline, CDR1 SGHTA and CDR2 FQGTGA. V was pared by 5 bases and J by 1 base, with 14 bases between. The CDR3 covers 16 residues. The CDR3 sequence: CASSPTRSKNTGELFF. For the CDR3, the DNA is TGTGCCAGCAGCCCTACGCGGAGTAAGAACACCGGGGAGCTGTTTTTT. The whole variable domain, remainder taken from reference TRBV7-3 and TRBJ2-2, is GAGVSQTPSNKVTEKGKYVELRCDPISGHTALYWYRQSLGQGPEFLIYFQGTGAADDSGLPNDRFFAVRPEGSVSTLKIQRTERGDSAVYLCASSPTRSKNTGELFFGEGSRLTVL.

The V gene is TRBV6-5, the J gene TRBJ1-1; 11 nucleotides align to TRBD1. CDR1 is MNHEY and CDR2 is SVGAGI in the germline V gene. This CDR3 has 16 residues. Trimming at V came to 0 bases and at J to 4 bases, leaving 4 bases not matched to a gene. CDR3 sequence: CASSYSDRGLSTEAFF. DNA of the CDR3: TGTGCCAGCAGTTACTCGGACAGGGGGCTGAGCACTGAAGCTTTCTTT.

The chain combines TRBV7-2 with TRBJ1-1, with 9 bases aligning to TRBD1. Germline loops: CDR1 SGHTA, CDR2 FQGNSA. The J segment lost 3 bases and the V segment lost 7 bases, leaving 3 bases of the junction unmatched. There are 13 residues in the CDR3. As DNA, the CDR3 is TGTGCCAGCACCGGACAGGGGTACACTGAAGCTTTCTTT. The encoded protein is CASTGQGYTEAFF.

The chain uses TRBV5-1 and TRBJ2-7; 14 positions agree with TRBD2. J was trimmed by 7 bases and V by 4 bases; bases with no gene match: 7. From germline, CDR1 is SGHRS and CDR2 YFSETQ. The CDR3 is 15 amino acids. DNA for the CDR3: TGCGCCAGCAGCGCAGGGACTAGCGGGAGTGGTGAGCAGTACTTC. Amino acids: CASSAGTSGSGEQYF.

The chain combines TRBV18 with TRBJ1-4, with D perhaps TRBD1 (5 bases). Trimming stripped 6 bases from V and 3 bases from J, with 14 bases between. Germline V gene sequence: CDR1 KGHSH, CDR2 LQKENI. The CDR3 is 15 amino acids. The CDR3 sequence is CASSSGLSPNEKLFF. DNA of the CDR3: TGTGCCAGCTCGTCAGGGCTATCACCTAATGAAAAACTGTTTTTT.

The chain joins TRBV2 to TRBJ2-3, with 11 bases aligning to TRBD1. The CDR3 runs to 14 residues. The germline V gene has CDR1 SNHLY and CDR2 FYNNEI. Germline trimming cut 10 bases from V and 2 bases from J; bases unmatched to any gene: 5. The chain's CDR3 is CATRTGGSTDTQYF. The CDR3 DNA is TGTGCCACCAGGACAGGGGGCTCCACAGATACGCAGTATTTT.

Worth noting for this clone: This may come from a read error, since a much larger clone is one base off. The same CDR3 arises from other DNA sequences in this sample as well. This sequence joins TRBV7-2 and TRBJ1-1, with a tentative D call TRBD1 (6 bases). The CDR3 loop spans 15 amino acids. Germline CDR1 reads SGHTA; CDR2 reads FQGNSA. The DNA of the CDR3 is TGTGCCAGCAGCACGACCAGGGGAGTGAACACTGAAGCTTTTTTT. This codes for CASSTTRGVNTEAFF.

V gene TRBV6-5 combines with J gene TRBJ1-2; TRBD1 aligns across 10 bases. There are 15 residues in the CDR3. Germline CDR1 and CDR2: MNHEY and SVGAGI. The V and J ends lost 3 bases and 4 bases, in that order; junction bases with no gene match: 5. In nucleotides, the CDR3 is TGTGCCAGCAGTTATGGGGGGACAGGGGTCTATGGCTACACCTTC. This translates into CASSYGGTGVYGYTF.

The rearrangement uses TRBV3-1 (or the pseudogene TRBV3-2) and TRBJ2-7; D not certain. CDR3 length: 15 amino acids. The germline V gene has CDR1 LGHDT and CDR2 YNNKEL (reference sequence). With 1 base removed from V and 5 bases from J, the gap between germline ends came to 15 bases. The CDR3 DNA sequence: TGTGCCAGCAGCCAAGTTGACTCGCCTGTCCACGAGCAGTACTTC. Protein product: CASSQVDSPVHEQYF.